The 6 T cell receptor beta chains reported below all come from one sample, sequenced in a study of breast tumors, draining lymph nodes, adjacent tissues. In TCRdb, the multiplex PCR reads were re-called with MiXCR into one record per CDR3 protein. This table has approximately 120,000 distinct CDR3 sequences, 21% appearing once. Axillary draining lymph nodes of breast cancer patients supplied the node samples. Sequenced material: axillary lymph node tissue. The receptors stem from a female donor with breast cancer. Some clones in this sample may be carry-over from other donors' samples.

The chain is built from TRBV27 and TRBJ2-3, with TRBD2 matching over 9 bases. The CDR3 has 15 residues. CDR1 is MNHEY and CDR2 is SMNVEV in the germline V gene (reference sequence). After removal of 8 bases from V and 5 bases from J, the junction contained 11 bases not matched to a gene. Written as DNA, the CDR3 is TGTGCCAGCGGTTCCTTAGCGGGAGTGGAAGATACGCAGTATTTT. Protein sequence: CASGSLAGVEDTQYF.

Note on this clonotype: A much more abundant neighbour one base away suggests this may be a read error. The V gene is TRBV5-1, the J gene TRBJ2-2; possibly TRBD1 for D (5 bases). Germline-derived CDR1 and CDR2 are SGHRS and YFSETQ. The CDR3 totals 16 residues. The chain's CDR3 is CASGLVGATNTGELFF. The DNA for the CDR3 is TGCGCCAGCGGCTTGGTAGGGGCTACGAACACCGGGGAGCTGTTTTTT.

At least ten counts were recorded for this clonotype. The genes are TRBV11-2 and TRBJ2-7; 9 nucleotides agree with TRBD2. The CDR3 runs to 16 residues. Germline V gene data show CDR1 as SGHAT and CDR2 as FQNNGV. Trimming at V came to 5 bases and at J to 3 bases, leaving 11 bases not matched to a gene. The chain's CDR3 is CASSPPRAGGFYEQYF. CDR3 bases: TGTGCCAGCAGCCCCCCCCGAGCGGGAGGCTTCTACGAGCAGTACTTC.

In this sample, this clonotype turned up many times. V usage is TRBV5-4 and J usage is TRBJ1-2; 9 nucleotides line up with TRBD1. The CDR3 totals 12 residues. Per the germline V gene, CDR1 is SGHNT and CDR2 is YYREEE (reference sequence). The trim removed 4 bases at V and 8 bases at J, leaving 3 bases unmatched. The CDR3 region has the DNA TGTGCCAGCAGCAGGACAGGGGAGGGCTACACCTTC. As protein: CASSRTGEGYTF. Full variable domain (rest looked up from reference TRBV5-4 and TRBJ1-2): ETGVTQSPTHLIKTRGQQVTLRCSSQSGHNTVSWYQQALGQGPQFIFQYYREEENGRGNFPPRFSGLQFPNYSSELNVNALELDDSALYLCASSRTGEGYTFGSGTRLTVV.

This clonotype has a count of ten or more. The chain joins TRBV5-1 to TRBJ1-2, with 12 bases that match TRBD1. CDR1 is SGHRS and CDR2 is YFSETQ in the germline V gene. The CDR3 covers 16 residues. The V gene end was trimmed by 5 bases and the J gene end by 4 bases; junction bases not matched to a gene: 9. CDR3 DNA: TGCGCCAGCAGAAATGGGACAGGGGGCGCAAGCTATGGCTACACCTTC. It specifies CASRNGTGGASYGYTF.

This clonotype has at least ten counts. This chain uses TRBV10-3 with TRBJ2-5; TRBD2 agrees at 10 bases. The germline gives CDR1 ENHRY, CDR2 SYGVKD. The CDR3 has 15 residues. The junction had 3 bases not matched to a gene; V was cut back by 3 bases and J by 2 bases. The CDR3 sequence: CAISELAGSQETQYF. CDR3 coding DNA: TGTGCCATCAGTGAACTAGCGGGGTCTCAAGAGACCCAGTACTTC.